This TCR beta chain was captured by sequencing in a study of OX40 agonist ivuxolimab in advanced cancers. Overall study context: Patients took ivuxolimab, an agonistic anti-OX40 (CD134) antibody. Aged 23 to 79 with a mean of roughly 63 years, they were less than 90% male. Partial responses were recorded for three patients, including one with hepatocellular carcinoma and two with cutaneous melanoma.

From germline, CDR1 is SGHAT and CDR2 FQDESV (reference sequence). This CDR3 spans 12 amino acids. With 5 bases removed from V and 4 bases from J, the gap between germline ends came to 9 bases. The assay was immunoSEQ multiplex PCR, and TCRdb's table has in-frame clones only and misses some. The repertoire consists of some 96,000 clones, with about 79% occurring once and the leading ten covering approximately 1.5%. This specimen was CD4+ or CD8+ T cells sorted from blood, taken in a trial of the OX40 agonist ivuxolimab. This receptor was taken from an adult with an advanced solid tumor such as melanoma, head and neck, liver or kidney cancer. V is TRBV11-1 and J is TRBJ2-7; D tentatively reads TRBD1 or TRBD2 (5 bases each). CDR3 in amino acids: CASSPWGYEQYF. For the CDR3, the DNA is TGTGCCAGCAGCCCTTGGGGGTACGAGCAGTACTTC.